The present T cell receptor (beta chain) was sequenced within a study of CD8 T cells in Susac syndrome. General study points: The study conceded that relatively few individuals underwent its TCR sequencing and HLA analysis.

RNA, at roughly 0.5 to 1 ug, was reverse transcribed with random hexamers. TCRdb re-analysed the immunoSEQ multiplex PCR reads in MiXCR, keeping a single row per CDR3 protein. Of 180,000 or so distinct CDR3 sequences listed, nearly 95% are singletons. This clonotype appeared a single time. Its cognate antigen is unknown. V gave up 1 base and J gave up 1 base, with 12 bases separating them. The CDR3 consists of 16 residues. Germline CDR1 and CDR2: MGHRA and YSYEKL. This TCR was sampled from a human donor with multiple sclerosis. Sequencing was performed on CD4+ T cells from PBMCs. The genes are TRBV4-1 and TRBJ2-3; TRBD2 is a possible D gene (6 bases). This CDR3 is CASSQVWEVGTDTQYF. DNA for the CDR3: TGCGCCAGCAGCCAAGTGTGGGAGGTGGGCACAGATACGCAGTATTTT.